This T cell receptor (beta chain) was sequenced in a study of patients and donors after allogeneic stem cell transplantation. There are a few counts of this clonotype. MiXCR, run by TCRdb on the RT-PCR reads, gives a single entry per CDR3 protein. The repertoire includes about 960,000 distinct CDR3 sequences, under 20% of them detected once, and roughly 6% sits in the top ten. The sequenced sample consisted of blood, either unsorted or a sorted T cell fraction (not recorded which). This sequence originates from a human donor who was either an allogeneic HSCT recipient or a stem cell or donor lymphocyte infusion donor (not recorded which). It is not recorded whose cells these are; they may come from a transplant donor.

The CDR3 region is CAIRAGPPGGEQYF. The CDR3 bases are TGTGCCATCAGAGCAGGGCCCCCGGGGGGCGAGCAGTACTTC. V and J are TRBV10-3 and TRBJ2-7; 7 positions match TRBD2. J gave up 6 bases and V 6 bases, and 11 bases lay outside the gene matches. Germline V CDR1 and CDR2: ENHRY, SYGVKD. CDR3 length: 14 amino acids.